This T cell receptor (beta chain) derives from a study of blood T cell repertoires in COVID-19. The protocol was immunoSEQ multiplex PCR, while the TCRdb copy is restricted to in-frame clones and leaves out a portion. The sample lists 250,000 to 350,000 clones; 86% were seen once. V was pared by 6 bases and J by 8 bases, with 7 bases of the junction left unmatched. This CDR3 contains 13 residues. CDR1 and CDR2 from the germline V gene are SGHTA and FQGTGA. The chain combines TRBV7-3 with TRBJ2-1; TRBD2 aligns across 7 bases. The specimen was peripheral blood. This TCR derives from a woman in her twenties or thirties with active or convalescent COVID-19. The CDR3 nucleotides are TGTGCCAGCAGACTGACTAGCATCGATGAGCAGTTCTTC. Translated: CASRLTSIDEQFF.